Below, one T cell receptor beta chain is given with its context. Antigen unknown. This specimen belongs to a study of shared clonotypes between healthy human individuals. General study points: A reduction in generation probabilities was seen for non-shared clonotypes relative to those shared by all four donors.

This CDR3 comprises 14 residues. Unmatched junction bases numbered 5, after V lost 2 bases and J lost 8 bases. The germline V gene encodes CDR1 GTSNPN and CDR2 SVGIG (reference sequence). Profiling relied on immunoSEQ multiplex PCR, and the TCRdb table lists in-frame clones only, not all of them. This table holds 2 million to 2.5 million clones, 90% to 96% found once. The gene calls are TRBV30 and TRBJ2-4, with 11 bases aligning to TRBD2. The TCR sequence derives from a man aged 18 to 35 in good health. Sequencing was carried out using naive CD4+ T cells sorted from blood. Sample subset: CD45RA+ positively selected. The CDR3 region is CAWSPTSGKDIQYF. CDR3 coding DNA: TGTGCCTGGAGTCCGACTAGCGGGAAGGACATTCAGTACTTC.